Presented here are 26 T cell receptor beta chains from one specimen sequenced in a study of T cell responses to AZD1222 COVID-19 vaccine. Profiled with immunoSEQ multiplex PCR; TCRdb holds only in-frame clones, not every one. The sample has about 93,000 clones; 86% are singletons. The starting material was peripheral blood, obtained on day 0 of AZD1222 vaccination. The receptors derive from an adult in good health.

This chain uses TRBV30 with TRBJ1-1, with D possibly matching TRBD1 (6 bases). Trimming left V 0 bases short and J 5 bases short, with 10 bases between. There are 13 residues in the CDR3. Germline V gene data show CDR1 as GTSNPN and CDR2 as SVGIG (reference sequence). The CDR3 sequence: CAWSVGGRTEAFF. The CDR3 DNA sequence: TGTGCCTGGAGTGTCGGGGGGCGGACTGAAGCTTTCTTT.

The rearrangement uses TRBV6-5 and TRBJ2-2; 8 bases are shared with TRBD1. CDR3 length: 13 amino acids. With 4 bases clipped from V and 6 bases from J, the junction kept 1 base outside the gene matches. Germline V lookup: CDR1 MNHEY, CDR2 SVGAGI. The CDR3 DNA reads TGTGCCAGCAGTTCCAGGGGGCCCGGGGAGCTGTTTTTT. Its translation is CASSSRGPGELFF.

The rearrangement joins TRBV6-5 to TRBJ1-1; 7 bases agree with TRBD1. Germline V gene data show CDR1 as MNHEY and CDR2 as SVGAGI. J lost 3 bases, V lost 2 bases, and 0 bases had no gene match. The CDR3 is made up of 13 amino acids. The CDR3 here is CASSYGQDTEAFF. The CDR3 coding sequence is TGTGCCAGCAGTTACGGACAGGACACTGAAGCTTTCTTT.

The V and J genes are TRBV25-1 and TRBJ2-2; unclear D gene. This CDR3 spans 13 amino acids. Germline V gene lookup returns CDR1 MGHDK and CDR2 SYGVNS. The V gene lost 3 bases and the J gene lost 2 bases, with 4 bases spanning the gap. CDR3 sequence (DNA): TGTGCCAGCAGTGAGACTAACACCGGGGAGCTGTTTTTT. Amino acid sequence: CASSETNTGELFF.

V usage is TRBV30 and J usage is TRBJ1-5, with D possibly matching TRBD1 (5 bases). CDR3 size: 13 residues. Trimming took off 2 bases at V and 6 bases at J, with 11 bases between the two ends. Germline loops: CDR1 GTSNPN, CDR2 SVGIG (reference sequence). For the CDR3, the DNA is TGTGCCTGGAGTCCGGGGGAGGGTCAGCCCCAGCATTTT. Translating gives CAWSPGEGQPQHF. Full variable domain (outside the CDR3, taken from reference TRBV30 and TRBJ1-5): SQTIHQWPATLVQPVGSPLSLECTVEGTSNPNLYWYRQAAGRGLQLLFYSVGIGQISSEVPQNLSASRPQDRQFILSSKKLLLSDSGFYLCAWSPGEGQPQHFGDGTRLSIL.

The V gene is TRBV10-1, the J gene TRBJ1-1, with D possibly matching TRBD1 (5 bases). V was shortened by 3 bases and J by 8 bases, with 16 bases between the two germline ends. This CDR3 comprises 14 residues. Germline V gene data show CDR1 as WNHNN and CDR2 as SYGVQD (reference sequence). Here the CDR3 DNA reads TGCGCCAGCAGTGAAGCAGGTGGAAGGACAGAAGCTTTCTTT. This translates into CASSEAGGRTEAFF.

The chain couples TRBV3-1 (or the pseudogene TRBV3-2) to TRBJ2-1, with D perhaps matching TRBD1 (6 bases). Trimming left V 0 bases short and J 6 bases short, with 15 bases between. The CDR3 covers 16 residues. Germline V CDR1 and CDR2: LGHDT, YNNKEL (reference sequence). CDR3 sequence (DNA): TGTGCCAGCAGCCAAGATACCAGGGGTAGGGGCAATGAGCAGTTCTTC. Protein sequence: CASSQDTRGRGNEQFF.

The sample holds one count of this clone. J is TRBJ2-5 and V is TRBV7-9; tentatively, D is TRBD2 (6 bases). V shed 5 bases and J shed 4 bases, with 17 bases lying between them. Germline V gives CDR1 SEHNR, CDR2 FQNEAQ (reference sequence). This CDR3 is built from 15 residues. In DNA form, the CDR3 reads TGTGCCAGCAGCAATCAAAGGGTCGGGGGAGAGACCCAGTACTTC. This translates into CASSNQRVGGETQYF.

The chain couples TRBV15 to TRBJ1-5; the D gene is possibly TRBD1 (5 bases). Germline V gene lookup returns CDR1 LNHNV and CDR2 YYDKDF (reference sequence). This CDR3 spans 15 amino acids. V was clipped by 0 bases and J by 7 bases, with 13 bases between them. CDR3 DNA: TGTGCCACCAGCAGAGAGGGATGGGACGGGCAGCCCCAGCATTTT. It is translated as CATSREGWDGQPQHF.

This chain joins TRBV27 and TRBJ1-2, with 7 bases matching TRBD1. Germline-derived CDR1 and CDR2 are MNHEY and SMNVEV (reference sequence). The V segment lost 3 bases and the J segment 2 bases; nucleotides outside the gene matches: 3. This CDR3 comprises 14 residues. The DNA for the CDR3 is TGTGCCAGCAGTTTCTCGGACAGGAACTATGGCTACACCTTC. Translating it yields CASSFSDRNYGYTF.

The rearrangement links TRBV9 to TRBJ1-3, with D possibly being TRBD1 (6 bases). Trimming took off 3 bases at V and 0 bases at J, with 13 bases between the two ends. The germline gives CDR1 SGDLS, CDR2 YYNGEE. The CDR3 spans 16 residues. For the CDR3, the DNA is TGTGCCAGCAGCGCCAACAGGGCCCTCTCTGGAAACACCATATATTTT. It translates to CASSANRALSGNTIYF.

V and J are TRBV7-2 and TRBJ1-2; TRBD1 aligns across 7 bases. The CDR3 runs to 13 residues. With 1 base clipped from V and 6 bases from J, the junction kept 2 bases outside the gene matches. CDR1 is SGHTA and CDR2 is FQGNSA in the germline V gene. The CDR3 region is CASSLDGTDGYTF. The CDR3 bases are TGTGCCAGCAGCTTAGACGGGACAGATGGCTACACCTTC.

J is TRBJ1-1 and V is TRBV18; perhaps TRBD1 as D (5 bases). Trimming shortened V by 3 bases and J by 4 bases, and 18 bases separated the two germline ends. Germline V gives CDR1 KGHSH, CDR2 LQKENI. There are 16 residues in the CDR3. The CDR3 spells CASSPMGPASGTEAFF. CDR3 nucleotide sequence: TGTGCCAGCTCACCCATGGGGCCCGCAAGCGGCACTGAAGCTTTCTTT.

The V gene is TRBV9, the J gene TRBJ1-1; D is ambiguous. Trimming left V 4 bases short and J 1 base short, with 11 bases between. Per the germline V gene, CDR1 is SGDLS and CDR2 is YYNGEE. The CDR3 is 14 amino acids. The CDR3 DNA is TGTGCCAGCAGCCCCAACCCTGGGAACACTGAAGCTTTCTTT. Translated, it gives CASSPNPGNTEAFF.

This chain uses TRBV19 with TRBJ1-4; TRBD1 aligns across 8 bases. This CDR3 is 15 amino acids long. The J segment lost 3 bases and the V segment lost 3 bases, leaving 3 bases of the junction unmatched. Germline-derived CDR1 and CDR2 are LNHDA and SQIVND (reference sequence). CDR3 DNA: TGTGCCAGTAGTATCCAGACAGGGGCTAATGAAAAACTGTTTTTT. Amino acids: CASSIQTGANEKLFF.

V is TRBV14 and J is TRBJ2-7, with D perhaps assigned TRBD1 or TRBD2 (5 bases each). This CDR3 has 13 amino acids. Looked up from germline, CDR1 is SGHDN and CDR2 is FVKESK. The V gene lost 3 bases and the J gene lost 3 bases, with 9 bases spanning the gap. CDR3 in DNA: TGTGCCAGCAGCCAGGGGGAATTCTACGAGCAGTACTTC. It specifies CASSQGEFYEQYF.

The chain has TRBV18 and TRBJ2-7, with TRBD2 matching 8 bases. Trimming took 5 bases from V and 5 from J; bases not matched to a gene: 11. Germline V CDR1 and CDR2: KGHSH, LQKENI. The CDR3 covers 15 residues. CDR3 in DNA: TGTGCCAGCTCATTAGCGGGGCAGGGGATAAACGAGCAGTACTTC. It codes for CASSLAGQGINEQYF.

The chain recombines TRBV7-9 with TRBJ1-3, with 9 positions matching TRBD1. The CDR3 extends over 18 amino acids. Germline V gene sequence: CDR1 SEHNR, CDR2 FQNEAQ (reference sequence). The V segment lost 1 base and the J segment 0 bases; nucleotides outside the gene matches: 7. CDR3 sequence: CASSLGDRAYDSGNTIYF. The CDR3 DNA is TGTGCCAGCAGCTTAGGGGACAGGGCTTATGACTCTGGAAACACCATATATTTT.

This clone was seen only a few times. The chain joins TRBV5-1 to TRBJ2-7, with D perhaps assigned TRBD1 or TRBD2 (5 bases each). Per the germline V gene, CDR1 is SGHRS and CDR2 is YFSETQ. The CDR3 extends over 15 amino acids. Trimming took off 7 bases at V and 0 bases at J, with 17 bases between the two ends. The CDR3 DNA reads TGCGCCAGCTCACCCACGGCAGGGAGCTCCTACGAGCAGTACTTC. Its protein product is CASSPTAGSSYEQYF.

The gene calls are TRBV4-1 and TRBJ1-5, with TRBD1 as a possible D gene (5 bases). This CDR3 spans 17 amino acids. Germline V gene sequence: CDR1 MGHRA, CDR2 YSYEKL. V shed 1 base and J shed 6 bases, with 19 bases lying between them. CDR3 amino acids: CASSQVGLPGRGQPQHF. The CDR3 bases are TGCGCCAGCAGCCAAGTGGGCCTGCCAGGGAGAGGTCAGCCCCAGCATTTT.

This rearrangement joins TRBV11-2 to TRBJ1-3; D call uncertain. The germline V gene encodes CDR1 SGHAT and CDR2 FQNNGV. V was shortened by 0 bases and J by 4 bases, with 7 bases between the two germline ends. The CDR3 has 14 amino acids. The CDR3 nucleotides read TGTGCCAGCAGCTTAGAATATCGGGGAAACACCATATATTTT. It codes for CASSLEYRGNTIYF.

The chain recombines TRBV7-9 with TRBJ1-6; 9 bases map to TRBD1. J was trimmed by 11 bases and V by 4 bases; bases with no gene match: 6. Germline V gene data show CDR1 as SEHNR and CDR2 as FQNEAQ (reference sequence). CDR3 length equals 14 residues. This CDR3 reads CASSSGQGWAPLHF. CDR3 in DNA: TGTGCCAGCAGCTCGGGACAGGGTTGGGCACCCCTCCACTTT.

This clone was picked up one time. The chain uses TRBV12-3 or TRBV12-4 and TRBJ1-1, with D hard to call. Trimming removed 2 bases from V and 5 bases from J, with 9 bases in between. This CDR3 is 13 amino acids long. CDR3 sequence (DNA): TGTGCCAGCAGTTTACGGCGTCAGACTGAAGCTTTCTTT. This gives the protein CASSLRRQTEAFF.

The J gene is TRBJ1-2, the V gene TRBV6-5; 7 bases match TRBD1. From germline, CDR1 is MNHEY and CDR2 SVGAGI. This CDR3 contains 13 residues. The V and J ends lost 6 bases and 2 bases, in that order; junction bases with no gene match: 3. Here the CDR3 reads CASSLRGNYGYTF. As DNA, the CDR3 is TGTGCCAGCAGCCTCAGGGGGAACTATGGCTACACCTTC.

This chain links TRBV18 with TRBJ2-5; unclear D gene. The V end was cut by 6 bases, the J end by 5 bases, with 16 bases between. Germline assignment: CDR1 KGHSH and CDR2 LQKENI. This CDR3 spans 14 amino acids. CDR3 loop: CASSPERVTETQYF. CDR3 DNA sequence: TGTGCCAGCTCGCCTGAAAGGGTCACGGAGACCCAGTACTTC.

CDR3 DNA sequence: TGTGCCAGCAGTTTCAGGACAGTGTATTCACCCCTCCACTTT. This gives the protein CASSFRTVYSPLHF. The rearrangement joins TRBV25-1 to TRBJ1-6; TRBD1 is a possible D gene (6 bases). Germline V gene data show CDR1 as MGHDK and CDR2 as SYGVNS. This CDR3 is built from 14 residues. V was clipped by 5 bases and J by 8 bases, with 13 bases between them.